This T cell receptor (beta chain) came from a study of blood T cell repertoires in COVID-19. At the level of the study: Spain, Italy and the United States supplied samples that represented acute and convalescent COVID-19.

Recruited during active infection, patients (from Seattle) were subsequently followed longitudinally. Method: immunoSEQ multiplex PCR; TCRdb's copy keeps in-frame clones and lacks some. The sample has 400,000 to 450,000 clones, over 85% seen once; the top ten hold roughly 0.84%. The germline V gene has CDR1 LNHDA and CDR2 SQIVND (reference sequence). CDR3 length: 14 residues. The V and J ends lost 6 bases and 5 bases, in that order; junction bases with no gene match: 9. The V gene is TRBV19, the J gene TRBJ2-7; 8 positions match TRBD1. Sequenced input: peripheral blood. This clonotype was obtained from a young man with COVID-19, enrolled during active disease. The CDR3 protein is CASSAQGQVDEQYF. In DNA form, the CDR3 reads TGTGCCAGTAGCGCCCAGGGACAGGTCGACGAGCAGTACTTC.